This TCR beta chain was obtained from a study of blood T cell repertoires in COVID-19. In the study overall: Whether acute or convalescent, the COVID-19 samples came from the United States, Italy and Spain. The cDNA or gDNA used as material had been derived from T cells, B-cell-depleted T cells, or PBMCs.

CDR3 length equals 15 residues. Trimming cost V 4 bases and J 7 bases; bases outside gene matches: 9. The V gene's germline CDR1 is SGHTA and CDR2 FQGNSA. Authors' processing steps: Reference gene primer amplification gave nucleated cell count estimates. The data were produced by immunoSEQ multiplex PCR, yet TCRdb's version contains in-frame clones alone and is incomplete. The V and J calls and clone size were taken over from that table, and D and trimming were inferred from the DNA. The table includes about 74,000 clones, about 84% detected once. The sequence was obtained from a human donor in a cohort sampled during active COVID-19. The chain carries TRBV7-2 and TRBJ2-4; 8 nucleotides line up with TRBD1. Sequencing was performed on peripheral blood. The CDR3 loop is CASSYTGTGGNIQYF. DNA for the CDR3: TGTGCCAGCAGCTACACCGGGACAGGAGGGAACATTCAGTACTTC.